A selection of T cell receptor beta chains follows, all from one sample in a study of neoadjuvant nivolumab and ipilimumab in lung cancer. Produced via immunoSEQ multiplex PCR; TCRdb's table is partial and in-frame only. The table shows some 26,000 clones, with around 86% occurring only once. The sequencing here drew on tumor tissue, taken after neoadjuvant nivolumab, alone or with ipilimumab, at or shortly before surgery. All receptors derive from an adult with non-small cell lung cancer. The CDR3 runs from the conserved cysteine through the conserved F or W. Fields, in order: V gene, clone size, D gene, J gene, CDR3 DNA, CDR3 protein. The D gene is left open where the match is weak. The size entry is marked missing in some rows and otherwise reads once, few, many or a size class.

TRBV11-3	NA	TRBD1	TRBJ2-2	TGTGCCAGCACGGGACAGTCGAACACCGGGGAGCTGTTTTTT	CASTGQSNTGELFF
TRBV5-5	NA	TRBD1	TRBJ1-3	TGTGCCAGCAGCGATATAGGACAGGGGGCTGGAAACACCATATATTTT	CASSDIGQGAGNTIYF
TRBV9	NA	NA	TRBJ2-3	TGTGCCAGCAGTGTCCTTCCGGGACTTAGCACAGATACGCAGTATTTT	CASSVLPGLSTDTQYF
TRBV7-2	NA	NA	TRBJ2-2	TGTGCCAGCAGCCTCCCGAGAGGATCATACACAGGGGGGGAGCTGTTTTTT	CASSLPRGSYTGGELFF
TRBV5-6	NA	TRBD1	TRBJ1-5	TGTGCCAGCAGCAGGGGGCGACAGCCCCAGCATTTT	CASSRGRQPQHF
TRBV5-4	NA	TRBD2	TRBJ2-7	TGTGCCAGCTCGAATAGCGGGTTTAGCTCCTACGAGCAGTACTTC	CASSNSGFSSYEQYF
TRBV28	few	NA	TRBJ2-7	TGTGCCAGCAGGGGTGGGGCTAGAATCGAGCAGTACTTC	CASRGGARIEQYF
TRBV6-1	NA	TRBD1	TRBJ1-2	TGTGCCAGCAGTGCGGGACAGTCCTCAGGCTACACCTTC	CASSAGQSSGYTF
TRBV15	NA	NA	TRBJ1-5	TGTGCCACCAGCAGAGATTGGACCTGGGATCAGCCCCAGCATTTT	CATSRDWTWDQPQHF
TRBV7-9	NA	NA	TRBJ1-5	TGTGCCAGCAGCTGGGGGGGGAGCAATCAGCCCCAGCATTTT	CASSWGGSNQPQHF
TRBV7-2	NA	TRBD1	TRBJ1-1	TGTGCCAGCAGCCCCGGACAGGGTAGGTCGGCTGAAGCTTTCTTT	CASSPGQGRSAEAFF
TRBV5-1	NA	TRBD2	TRBJ2-2	TGCGCCAGCAGCTTGGAACTAGCGGGAGCCACCGGGGAGCTGTTTTTT	CASSLELAGATGELFF
TRBV11-3	NA	TRBD1	TRBJ2-5	TGTGCCAGCAGCTCCCGGACAGGGTACCAAGAGACCCAGTACTTC	CASSSRTGYQETQYF
TRBV11-1	NA	TRBD1	TRBJ2-2	TGTGCCAGCAGCCTCGACAGGGTCACCGGGGAGCTGTTTTTT	CASSLDRVTGELFF
TRBV6-4	NA	TRBD1	TRBJ1-1	TGTGCCACCAAGGAAACACCGGGACAGCAAGCTTTCTTT	CATKETPGQQAFF
TRBV5-5	NA	TRBD1	TRBJ1-5	TGTGCCAGCAGCCCCGGGACAGGGCTATACCAGCCCCAGCATTTT	CASSPGTGLYQPQHF
TRBV5-4	NA	NA	TRBJ2-3	TGTGCCAGCAGTTCCGAGGCCTTCACAGATACGCAGTATTTT	CASSSEAFTDTQYF
TRBV19	NA	NA	TRBJ2-3	TGTGCCAGTAGTAAGGACACAGATACGCAGTATTTT	CASSKDTDTQYF
TRBV11-3	few	NA	TRBJ2-3	TGTGCCAGCAGCCTCGGAACGAAAACCATTAGACCAGATACGCAGTATTTT	CASSLGTKTIRPDTQYF
TRBV11-2	few	NA	TRBJ1-4	TGTGCCAGCAGCTTAGAGCAGGGTTGGGAAAAACTGTTTTTT	CASSLEQGWEKLFF
TRBV15	NA	TRBD1	TRBJ2-1	TGTGCCACCAGCAGGACAGGGGTGGTATATGGGCAGTTCTTC	CATSRTGVVYGQFF
TRBV7-9	NA	TRBD1	TRBJ1-2	TGTGCCAGCAGCTACCGGGACAGTCGCGGCTACACCTTC	CASSYRDSRGYTF
TRBV30	NA	NA	TRBJ1-1	TGTGCCTGGAGTGTAACCGCTGAAGCTTTCTTT	CAWSVTAEAFF
TRBV5-4	NA	TRBD1	TRBJ1-1	TGTGCCAGCAGCTTGCGGACAGGGACGGGCACTGAAGCTTTCTTT	CASSLRTGTGTEAFF
TRBV4-2	once	NA	TRBJ2-2	TGTGCCAGCAGCCGCCTAGGGGGGCGGGGGAACACCGGGGAGCTGTTTTTT	CASSRLGGRGNTGELFF
TRBV5-4	NA	TRBD1	TRBJ1-3	TGTGCCAGCAGCCCCGGGACAGGGGTGGGTGGAAACACCATATATTTT	CASSPGTGVGGNTIYF
TRBV7-8	NA	NA	TRBJ2-3	TGTGCCAGCAGCTTAATTGGAGGCACAGATACGCAGTATTTT	CASSLIGGTDTQYF
TRBV7-2	few	TRBD1	TRBJ2-7	TGTGCCAGCAGCTTACCCGGGACAGGGCCCTACGAGCAGTACTTC	CASSLPGTGPYEQYF
TRBV11-2	NA	NA	TRBJ2-6	TGTGCCAGCAGCTCCTTCAGGAGAGGTCCTATCTCTGGGGCCAACGTCCTGACTTTC	CASSSFRRGPISGANVLTF
TRBV11-3	once	NA	TRBJ2-7	TGTGCCAGCAGCCGGGGGTACGAGCAGTACTTC	CASSRGYEQYF
TRBV11-2	NA	NA	TRBJ1-4	TGTGCCAGCAGCCGGGACCGGGCAGAAAAACTGTTTTTT	CASSRDRAEKLFF